The entry below describes one T cell receptor beta chain. Antigen unknown. Looked up from germline, CDR1 is LNHDA and CDR2 is SQIVND (reference sequence). CDR3 size: 15 residues. Trimming removed 7 bases from V and 5 bases from J, with 17 bases in between. These data belong to a study of shared clonotypes between healthy human individuals. It was CD45RO-negative cells, positively selected for CCR7, that made up naive CD8 cells, with terminally differentiated effector memory CD45RA+ cells excluded. The donors, healthy adults who were HIV-negative, had experienced no recent acute infections or vaccinations. Sequencing used immunoSEQ multiplex PCR; TCRdb keeps in-frame clones, though not all of them. In the table there are more than 550,000 clones, 90% to 95% of which are singletons. Study-level findings and limits: The sampled material consisted only of blood, and tissue repertoires are likely to differ. Some clonotypes were shared by all four sorted-subset donors, while others were not shared. The non-shared ones had lower generation probabilities than the shared ones.

What was sequenced was naive CD8+ T cells sorted from blood. The chain uses TRBV19 and TRBJ2-2; weak D call: TRBD1 (6 bases). The clonotype comes from a man aged 25 to 40 in good health. CDR3 coding DNA: TGTGCCAGTAATCCCCCCGGGCAGGGGACCGGGGAGCTGTTTTTT. This gives the protein CASNPPGQGTGELFF.